This record covers a single T cell receptor beta chain. This entry comes from a study of blood T cells in healthy people across ages. This CDR3 region has 15 residues. J gave up 5 bases and V 3 bases, and 9 bases lay outside the gene matches. Then a second PCR, running about 6 to 11 cycles, was carried out with a sample-barcoded 5' primer and a J-beta primer mix. Unique molecular identifiers of 12 random nucleotides labeled each cDNA. TCRdb fed the 5' RACE reads into MiXCR, producing one record per CDR3 protein. The data show 1.5 million to 2 million distinct CDR3 sequences, around 35% seen once. The chain uses TRBV12-3 or TRBV12-4 and TRBJ1-2; 7 nucleotides match TRBD1. Sequencing input: blood. The TCR was taken from a woman in her twenties or thirties in good health. CDR3 in amino acids: CASSLVVGGVYGYTF. The CDR3 DNA is TGTGCCAGCAGTTTGGTGGTAGGGGGCGTATATGGCTACACCTTC.